This T cell receptor (beta chain) was obtained from a study of vaccination and CD4 T cells after COVID-19. The ends lost 4 bases at V and 6 bases at J; junction bases unmatched: 4. This CDR3 has 14 amino acids. In germline, CDR1 is SGHRS, CDR2 YFSETQ. Treatment here: roughly 10-day PBMC culture with coronavirus spike peptide pools or control peptides (ViraFEST assay). Investigators isolated CD4+ T cells by negative selection after about 11 days of culture. At the Johns Hopkins FTIC core, DNA taken from cultured CD4+ T cells was sequenced by way of the Oncomine TCR Beta short-read assay. TCRdb redid the calling of the PCR reads with MiXCR, one entry per CDR3 protein. Of under 20,000 distinct CDR3 sequences in the sample, more than 40% were seen once. Of note for this clonotype: As yet, its antigen is unknown.

V is TRBV5-1 and J is TRBJ2-3; 11 positions match TRBD1. This sequence was found in a human donor who had recovered from COVID-19. This specimen consisted of CD4+ T cells from blood, cultured in vitro, obtained before SARS-CoV-2 vaccination. CDR3 DNA sequence: TGCGCCAGCAGCCCAGGACAGGGGGCCGATACGCAGTATTTT. Residues: CASSPGQGADTQYF.